The 29 T cell receptor beta chains presented below share a single source sample, sequenced in a study of response to subunit inactivated influenza vaccine. TCRdb re-called the RT-PCR reads with MiXCR, one entry per CDR3 protein. The sample yields roughly 290,000 distinct CDR3 sequences, roughly a fifth seen once. The specimen was PBMCs from blood, collected 21 months after vaccination. Receptors were obtained from a man between 50 and 69 years old who received an inactivated influenza vaccine.

This clonotype was seen only a few times. This rearrangement joins TRBV14 to TRBJ2-3; D possibly corresponds to TRBD2 (5 bases). Germline V lookup: CDR1 SGHDN, CDR2 FVKESK. The V gene lost 3 bases and the J gene lost 6 bases, with 10 bases spanning the gap. The CDR3 consists of 13 residues. CDR3 coding DNA: TGTGCCAGCAGCCAGCACGGACTTGATACGCAGTATTTT. Its protein product is CASSQHGLDTQYF.

A few counts support this clonotype. The genes are TRBV29-1 and TRBJ2-3, with D perhaps TRBD2 (6 bases). The length of the CDR3 is 14 residues. Per germline, CDR1 SQVTM and CDR2 ANQGSEA. V was trimmed by 6 bases and J by 0 bases, leaving 13 bases between them. Here the CDR3 reads CSVMTGTSTDTQYF. CDR3 nucleotides: TGCAGCGTGATGACCGGGACTAGCACAGATACGCAGTATTTT.

In its sample, this clonotype was seen a few times. The V and J genes are TRBV12-3 or TRBV12-4 and TRBJ2-7; D is unresolved. V was shortened by 3 bases and J by 4 bases, with 7 bases between the two germline ends. The CDR3 has 12 amino acids. The CDR3 protein is CASSFISYEQYF. The CDR3 nucleotides are TGTGCCAGCAGTTTCATTTCTTACGAGCAGTACTTC.

The chain carries TRBV19 and TRBJ1-5; 8 nucleotides align to TRBD1. This CDR3 contains 15 residues. The V gene end was trimmed by 5 bases and the J gene end by 5 bases; junction bases not matched to a gene: 8. CDR1 and CDR2 (germline): LNHDA, SQIVND (reference sequence). CDR3 coding DNA: TGTGCCAGTAGTTACCTTGACAGGGGACATCAGCCCCAGCATTTT. Translation: CASSYLDRGHQPQHF. Complete variable domain (other parts from reference TRBV19 and TRBJ1-5): DGGITQSPKYLFRKEGQNVTLSCEQNLNHDAMYWYRQDPGQGLRLIYYSQIVNDFQKGDIAEGYSVSREKKESFPLTVTSAQKNPTAFYLCASSYLDRGHQPQHFGDGTRLSIL.

For the CDR3, the DNA is TGCAGCGTTGATAGGGCTAGCGGACAAGAGACCCAGTACTTC. It is translated as CSVDRASGQETQYF. V is TRBV29-1 and J is TRBJ2-5, with 7 positions matching TRBD2. CDR3 length: 14 amino acids. Per germline, CDR1 SQVTM and CDR2 ANQGSEA. Trimming took 3 bases from V and 2 from J; bases not matched to a gene: 6.

In its sample, this clonotype was seen a few times. The V call is TRBV18, the J call TRBJ2-5; D is uncertain. V lost 5 bases and J lost 2, with 12 bases in between. The CDR3 has 14 residues. Germline loops: CDR1 KGHSH, CDR2 LQKENI. The CDR3 region has the DNA TGTGCCAGCTCAGCAGGAGCACAGCAAGAGACCCAGTACTTC. Protein sequence: CASSAGAQQETQYF.

In nucleotides, the CDR3 is TGTGCCAGCAGCCGGAGCGGGAGGGCCGGTCCCGAGCAGTTCTTC. It codes for CASSRSGRAGPEQFF. The chain combines TRBV2 with TRBJ2-1; 10 bases map to TRBD2. J was trimmed by 10 bases and V by 6 bases; bases with no gene match: 12. The CDR3 runs to 15 residues. Germline V gene data show CDR1 as SNHLY and CDR2 as FYNNEI. Full variable domain (remainder filled in from reference TRBV2 and TRBJ2-1): EPEVTQTPSHQVTQMGQEVILRCVPISNHLYFYWYRQILGQKVEFLVSFYNNEISEKSEIFDDQFSVERPDGSNFTLKIRSTKLEDSAMYFCASSRSGRAGPEQFFGPGTRLTVL.

This clonotype was seen ten or more times. J is TRBJ1-1 and V is TRBV5-1; tentatively, D is TRBD1 (6 bases). CDR3 length: 15 residues. The V gene lost 0 bases and the J gene lost 3 bases, with 12 bases spanning the gap. Germline V lookup: CDR1 SGHRS, CDR2 YFSETQ. This CDR3 is CASSLAKGGYTEAFF. The CDR3 DNA reads TGCGCCAGCAGCTTGGCCAAAGGGGGTTACACTGAAGCTTTCTTT.

The chain is built from TRBV11-2 and TRBJ2-7; possible D gene TRBD2, 6 bases. The germline V gene encodes CDR1 SGHAT and CDR2 FQNNGV. The CDR3 contains 14 residues. Trimming cost V 0 bases and J 5 bases, with 11 bases left between them. The DNA for the CDR3 is TGTGCCAGCAGCTTAGACGGAGGGTACCACGAGCAGTACTTC. This gives the protein CASSLDGGYHEQYF.

This clonotype came up a few times. An end of the junction does not agree with germline; a read error may underlie this. The chain is built from TRBV5-1 and TRBJ1-3; D possibly corresponds to TRBD1 (5 bases). Germline CDR1 reads SGHRS; CDR2 reads YFSETQ. The CDR3 is made up of 15 amino acids. The CDR3 DNA follows: TGCGCCAGCAGCTTGGGGTCGGGGACTGGAAACATCATATATTTT. Its protein product is CASSLGSGTGNIIYF.

The rearrangement links TRBV28 to TRBJ2-7; D remains unclear. The V end lost 4 bases, the J end lost 3 bases, and 16 bases lay between the germline ends. Germline lookup yields CDR1 MDHEN and CDR2 SYDVKM. This CDR3 region has 15 residues. In DNA, the CDR3 is TGTGCCAGCAGTTCCATTGCCCTCAGTTTCTACGAGCAGTACTTC. It encodes CASSSIALSFYEQYF.

This clonotype showed up just a few times. The chain is built from TRBV9 and TRBJ1-2; no clear D. Deletions cut 0 bases from V and 2 bases from J, with 11 bases between. The CDR3 loop spans 15 amino acids. Germline CDR1 SGDLS, CDR2 YYNGEE. The CDR3 protein is CASSVGGSGNYGYTF. CDR3 in DNA: TGTGCCAGCAGCGTAGGTGGGAGTGGGAACTATGGCTACACCTTC.

This clonotype was seen at least ten times. The rearrangement uses TRBV4-1 and TRBJ1-4; D is unresolved. The V end lost 1 base, the J end lost 7 bases, and 7 bases lay between the germline ends. Germline V gives CDR1 MGHRA, CDR2 YSYEKL. The CDR3 spans 13 residues. The CDR3 nucleotides read TGCGCCAGCAGCCAAGCCTACACTGAAAAACTGTTTTTT. It specifies CASSQAYTEKLFF.

This chain joins TRBV27 and TRBJ2-1; 7 bases are a match to TRBD2. From germline, CDR1 is MNHEY and CDR2 SMNVEV (reference sequence). V trimming: 1 base; J trimming: 12 bases; junction bases outside the gene matches: 9. This CDR3 has 14 amino acids. The CDR3 nucleotides read TGTGCCAGCAGTTTATGGGCGGGGGAGGGTGGGCAGTTCTTC. It specifies CASSLWAGEGGQFF.

This clonotype was found a few times. The chain combines TRBV7-8 with TRBJ1-2; D gene uncertain. Between the trimmed V and J ends, which lost 2 bases and 4 bases, there was a span of 8 bases. This CDR3 spans 13 amino acids. Germline V gene lookup returns CDR1 SGHVS and CDR2 FQNEAQ. This CDR3 is CASSLRVPYGYTF. Here the CDR3 DNA reads TGTGCCAGCAGCTTACGAGTCCCCTATGGCTACACCTTC.

The rearrangement links TRBV28 to TRBJ2-2; D call uncertain. CDR3 length: 14 amino acids. Germline loops: CDR1 MDHEN, CDR2 SYDVKM. V shed 4 bases and J shed 1 base, with 7 bases lying between them. The CDR3 region is CASSYQMNTGELFF. Written as DNA, the CDR3 is TGTGCCAGCAGTTACCAGATGAACACCGGGGAGCTGTTTTTT.

Only a few counts were recorded for this clonotype. The chain joins TRBV6-2 or TRBV6-3 to TRBJ2-7, with 7 bases matching TRBD1. The CDR3 sequence is 15 residues long. The V and J ends lost 2 bases and 2 bases, in that order; junction bases with no gene match: 6. Germline assignment: CDR1 MNHEY and CDR2 SVGEGT. The CDR3 sequence: CASSYSGQAAYEQYF. The CDR3 DNA is TGTGCCAGCAGTTACAGTGGACAGGCCGCCTACGAGCAGTACTTC.

V is TRBV10-3 and J is TRBJ2-1, with 7 nucleotides matching TRBD1. Germline CDR1 and CDR2: ENHRY and SYGVKD. J lost 7 bases, V lost 2 bases, and 5 bases had no gene match. This CDR3 is 14 amino acids long. In DNA form, the CDR3 reads TGTGCCATCAGTGAGAGACAGGGTTTAAATGAGCAGTTCTTC. Its protein product is CAISERQGLNEQFF.

This clonotype was detected only a few times. This sequence joins TRBV28 and TRBJ1-2; tentative D call: TRBD1 (6 bases). The CDR3 consists of 15 residues. With 10 bases removed from V and 6 bases from J, the gap between germline ends came to 24 bases. Germline V gene lookup returns CDR1 MDHEN and CDR2 SYDVKM. The CDR3 sequence: CAIPEQGSPGHGYTF. The CDR3 region has the DNA TGTGCCATCCCGGAACAGGGAAGCCCCGGCCATGGCTACACCTTC.

This chain links TRBV6-6 with TRBJ1-5; no definite D call. Germline V CDR1 and CDR2: MNHNY, SVGAGI (reference sequence). V was clipped by 8 bases and J by 7 bases, with 9 bases between them. The CDR3 has 11 amino acids. The CDR3 region is CASGLPQPQHF. CDR3 coding DNA: TGTGCCAGCGGTCTCCCCCAGCCCCAGCATTTT.

This clonotype was observed a handful of times. V and J are TRBV20-1 and TRBJ2-7; the D gene is possibly TRBD1 (6 bases). The CDR3 has 13 residues. Per the germline V gene, CDR1 is DFQATT and CDR2 is SNEGSKA (reference sequence). The germline V and J ends were trimmed by 1 base and 6 bases, with 13 bases remaining between them. The CDR3 here is CSARARTGREQYF. The CDR3 DNA follows: TGCAGTGCTAGAGCACGTACAGGGCGCGAGCAGTACTTC.

The CDR3 DNA sequence: TGCGCCAGCAGCCAAGTTCCAGGGGGCGCTGGAACCACTGAAGCTTTCTTT. It yields the protein CASSQVPGGAGTTEAFF. The chain links TRBV4-1 to TRBJ1-1, with 8 bases aligning to TRBD1. CDR1 and CDR2 (germline): MGHRA, YSYEKL. V lost 1 base to trimming and J lost 4 bases; unmatched junction nucleotides: 11. The CDR3 extends over 17 amino acids.

This clonotype was counted ten times or more. This chain links TRBV20-1 with TRBJ1-3, with D possibly matching TRBD1 (6 bases). This CDR3 spans 15 amino acids. Trimming removed 3 bases at V and 2 bases at J, with 14 bases between. Germline loops: CDR1 DFQATT, CDR2 SNEGSKA (reference sequence). The CDR3 DNA is TGCAGTGCTAGCCCCGGACGGGGGCCTGGAAACACCATATATTTT. Translated: CSASPGRGPGNTIYF.

This clonotype was observed a few times. The chain combines TRBV21-1 with TRBJ1-5; the D call in the table, TRBD1, was not verified against the DNA. TRBV21-1 is termed a pseudogene. This CDR3 spans 13 amino acids. The CDR3 nucleotides read TGTGCCAGTGGACAGGGGCTCAATCAGCCCCAGCATTTT. Protein: CASGQGLNQPQHF.

This sequence joins TRBV3-1 and TRBJ1-1; a possible D gene is TRBD1 (5 bases). The CDR3 has 14 residues. Germline CDR1 reads LGHDT; CDR2 reads YNNKEL (reference sequence). Between the trimmed V and J ends, which lost 4 bases and 8 bases, there was a span of 17 bases. Written as DNA, the CDR3 is TGTGCCAGCAGCCCCTCCAGGCGGGGGGGGGAAGCTTTCTTT. This gives the protein CASSPSRRGGEAFF.

This clonotype was counted between two and nine times. The CDR3 protein is CSFGTVYEQYF. The DNA for the CDR3 is TGCAGCTTTGGGACAGTCTACGAGCAGTACTTC. The chain carries TRBV29-1 and TRBJ2-7; 7 nucleotides agree with TRBD1. CDR1 SQVTM and CDR2 ANQGSEA come from the germline V gene. The CDR3 totals 11 residues. Trimming took 8 bases from V and 3 from J; bases not matched to a gene: 4.

The chain carries TRBV24-1 and TRBJ2-1; D gene unclear. Trimming left V 1 base short and J 0 bases short, with 3 bases between. Germline lookup yields CDR1 KGHDR and CDR2 SFDVKD. The CDR3 length is 14 residues. The CDR3, as DNA: TGTGCCACCAGTGATTTTGACTCCTACAATGAGCAGTTCTTC. Translated, it gives CATSDFDSYNEQFF.

The chain has TRBV24-1 and TRBJ2-7; 7 nucleotides line up with TRBD1. The CDR3 runs to 16 residues. Germline CDR1 reads KGHDR; CDR2 reads SFDVKD. Trimming at V came to 3 bases and at J to 2 bases, leaving 9 bases not matched to a gene. The CDR3 DNA reads as TGTGCCACCAGTGATGATAGAGGGGGCTCAACCTACGAGCAGTACTTC. Translation gives CATSDDRGGSTYEQYF.

This clonotype has a handful of counts. The chain recombines TRBV29-1 with TRBJ2-4, with D maybe TRBD2 (6 bases). Germline CDR1 and CDR2: SQVTM and ANQGSEA. The CDR3 length is 16 residues. Trimming pared 1 base from V and 4 bases from J, leaving 17 bases between. The CDR3 coding sequence is TGCAGCGTTGAAGGGGACTCGGAGCGACCGAAAAACATTCAGTACTTC. It yields the protein CSVEGDSERPKNIQYF.